These 20 T cell receptor beta chains were sequenced from one sample in a study of T cells in Graves' hyperthyroidism and ophthalmopathy. Researchers amplified the TCR beta CDR3 regions from RNA transcripts. First-round RT-PCR targeting the TCR CDR3 was performed with the HTBI primer set. TCRdb passed the multiplex PCR reads through MiXCR, listing each CDR3 protein once. The data contain under 400,000 distinct CDR3 sequences, roughly 15% of them singletons. Sequenced material: blood. The receptors were sampled from a man aged 25-45 years with Graves' hyperthyroidism.

Many counts were recorded for this clonotype. The genes are TRBV5-1 and TRBJ2-1, with 8 bases lining up with TRBD1. V dropped 2 bases and J dropped 7; count of bases not matched to a gene: 8. This CDR3 contains 15 residues. CDR1 is SGHRS and CDR2 is YFSETQ in the germline V gene. The CDR3, as DNA: TGCGCCAGCAGCTTTGGGCAGGGGGCGAGGAATGAGCAGTTCTTC. Translation gives CASSFGQGARNEQFF.

This clonotype was picked up a small number of times. The chain links TRBV9 to TRBJ2-3; 8 bases match TRBD2. V was clipped by 3 bases and J by 2 bases; unmatched bases: 5. The CDR3 is 15 residues long. Looked up from germline, CDR1 is SGDLS and CDR2 is YYNGEE. The CDR3 sequence: CASSGAGDLTDTQYF. The CDR3 bases are TGTGCCAGCAGCGGAGCGGGAGACCTCACAGATACGCAGTATTTT.

Ten or more counts support this clonotype. The chain has TRBV10-3 and TRBJ2-3; the match to TRBD1 covers 9 bases. Germline CDR1 is ENHRY and CDR2 is SYGVKD. V gave up 6 bases and J gave up 4 bases; unmatched junction bases: 5. The CDR3 length is 14 residues. CDR3 DNA sequence: TGTGCCATCAGGGATACAGGGGGCTCAGATACGCAGTATTTT. It encodes CAIRDTGGSDTQYF.

This clonotype was seen repeatedly, ten times or more. The V gene is TRBV7-9, the J gene TRBJ1-4; tentatively, D is TRBD1 (5 bases). The CDR3 contains 16 residues. The germline gives CDR1 SEHNR, CDR2 FQNEAQ (reference sequence). Trimming left V 5 bases short and J 0 bases short, with 13 bases between. The CDR3 protein is CASSRSGGATNEKLFF. CDR3 DNA sequence: TGTGCCAGCAGCCGCTCCGGGGGGGCAACTAATGAAAAACTGTTTTTT. The full variable domain, with the rest looked up from reference TRBV7-9 and TRBJ1-4, is DTGVSQNPRHKITKRGQNVTFRCDPISEHNRLYWYRQTLGQGPEFLTYFQNEAQLEKSRLLSDRFSAERPKGSFSTLEIQRTEQGDSAMYLCASSRSGGATNEKLFFGSGTQLSVL.

In this sample, this clonotype turned up a few times. The chain joins TRBV14 to TRBJ2-1; TRBD2 matches at 11 bases. The CDR3 covers 20 residues. After removal of 1 base from V and 1 base from J, the junction contained 12 bases not matched to a gene. The V gene's germline CDR1 is SGHDN and CDR2 FVKESK. The CDR3 reads CASSQVFHLLAGDSYNEQFF. In DNA form, the CDR3 reads TGTGCCAGCAGCCAAGTGTTCCACCTACTAGCGGGAGATTCCTACAATGAGCAGTTCTTC.

The chain is built from TRBV2 and TRBJ1-2; TRBD1 agrees at 7 bases. The CDR3 sequence is 13 residues long. Germline CDR1 reads SNHLY; CDR2 reads FYNNEI. The V gene end was trimmed by 6 bases and the J gene end by 8 bases; junction bases not matched to a gene: 9. The CDR3 nucleotides read TGTGCCAGCAGCGGGGAGGGGGCGCGAGGCTACACCTTC. Translation gives CASSGEGARGYTF.

The chain combines TRBV29-1 with TRBJ2-3; 8 nucleotides agree with TRBD2. V was clipped by 4 bases and J by 7 bases; unmatched bases: 16. The CDR3 has 16 residues. Germline values: CDR1 SQVTM, CDR2 ANQGSEA. The CDR3 region is CSVALAGGPGPYTQYF. Written as DNA, the CDR3 is TGCAGCGTTGCCCTAGCGGGCGGGCCAGGGCCATATACGCAGTATTTT.

On this clonotype itself: A much larger clone sits a single nucleotide away, making a read error possible. The J gene is TRBJ1-1, the V gene TRBV4-1, with D perhaps matching TRBD1 (6 bases). This CDR3 spans 17 amino acids. Trimming stripped 4 bases from V and 5 bases from J, with 23 bases between. Germline lookup yields CDR1 MGHRA and CDR2 YSYEKL. Here the CDR3 DNA reads TGCGCCAGCAGCCTTCTACTAGCCGGGACAACGAGAACTGAAGCTTTCTTT. Encoded protein: CASSLLLAGTTRTEAFF.

In this sample, this clonotype turned up a few times. The rearrangement links TRBV9 to TRBJ2-2, with TRBD2 matching 16 bases. The V segment lost 0 bases and the J segment 4 bases; nucleotides outside the gene matches: 12. The germline gives CDR1 SGDLS, CDR2 YYNGEE. This CDR3 is built from 21 residues. The CDR3 loop is CASSVARGTSGRAGGTGELFF. CDR3 DNA: TGTGCCAGCAGCGTAGCTCGAGGGACTAGCGGGAGGGCCGGGGGCACCGGGGAGCTGTTTTTT. Variable domain in full (rest from reference TRBV9 and TRBJ2-2): DSGVTQTPKHLITATGQRVTLRCSPRSGDLSVYWYQQSLDQGLQFLIQYYNGEERAKGNILERFSAQQFPDLHSELNLSSLELGDSALYFCASSVARGTSGRAGGTGELFFGEGSRLTVL.

In the case of this clonotype: A much larger clone is a single base away; this may be a read error. The chain uses TRBV12-3 or TRBV12-4 and TRBJ1-5; D remains ambiguous. There are 12 residues in the CDR3. The germline V and J ends were trimmed by 5 bases and 7 bases, with 9 bases remaining between them. The CDR3, as DNA: TGTGCCAGCAGTCCCAAGGTCCAGCCCCAGCATTTT. The encoded protein is CASSPKVQPQHF.

This clonotype showed up many times. V gene TRBV30 combines with J gene TRBJ1-5; 10 bases map to TRBD1. The germline gives CDR1 GTSNPN, CDR2 SVGIG (reference sequence). CDR3 length: 14 residues. With 1 base clipped from V and 5 bases from J, the junction kept 2 bases outside the gene matches. The chain's CDR3 is CAWSGGTGDQPQHF. CDR3 DNA sequence: TGTGCCTGGAGTGGAGGGACAGGGGATCAGCCCCAGCATTTT. Looking up the rest from reference TRBV30 and TRBJ1-5 gives the full variable domain: SQTIHQWPATLVQPVGSPLSLECTVEGTSNPNLYWYRQAAGRGLQLLFYSVGIGQISSEVPQNLSASRPQDRQFILSSKKLLLSDSGFYLCAWSGGTGDQPQHFGDGTRLSIL.

The CDR3 protein is CASSSRSGGARDTQYF. The CDR3 DNA reads as TGTGCCAGCAGTTCCCGCTCGGGGGGGGCTAGAGATACGCAGTATTTT. The chain carries TRBV2 and TRBJ2-3; 8 positions agree with TRBD2. The ends lost 5 bases at V and 5 bases at J; junction bases unmatched: 12. Germline loops: CDR1 SNHLY, CDR2 FYNNEI. The CDR3 contains 16 residues.

In its sample, this clonotype was seen many times. This rearrangement joins TRBV27 to TRBJ2-1; D is unclear. The germline V gene has CDR1 MNHEY and CDR2 SMNVEV (reference sequence). The V gene lost 8 bases and the J gene lost 8 bases, with 10 bases spanning the gap. There are 11 residues in the CDR3. The DNA for the CDR3 is TGTGCCAGCTTCCTTGGCCATGAGCAGTTCTTC. This codes for CASFLGHEQFF.

V gene TRBV2 combines with J gene TRBJ1-1, with D possibly being TRBD1 (5 bases). Trimming pared 6 bases from V and 3 bases from J, leaving 14 bases between. Germline assignment: CDR1 SNHLY and CDR2 FYNNEI. This CDR3 is built from 14 residues. CDR3: CASRLTSGYTEAFF. The CDR3 DNA follows: TGTGCCAGCAGGCTGACATCAGGGTACACTGAAGCTTTCTTT.

This clonotype was counted a few times. The rearrangement uses TRBV12-3 or TRBV12-4 and TRBJ2-3; D gene ambiguous. The CDR3 is made up of 13 amino acids. The ends were cut back, 10 bases at V and 3 bases at J, with 14 bases in the middle. The CDR3: CATAERRTDTQYF. The CDR3 bases are TGTGCCACCGCTGAAAGACGAACAGATACGCAGTATTTT.

This clonotype was counted at least ten times. The CDR3 spells CASSRDRAAETQYF. The CDR3 nucleotides read TGTGCCAGCAGCCGGGACAGGGCGGCAGAGACCCAGTACTTC. V is TRBV14 and J is TRBJ2-5; 9 nucleotides line up with TRBD1. Trimming at V came to 4 bases and at J to 4 bases, leaving 4 bases not matched to a gene. The CDR3 covers 14 residues. CDR1 SGHDN and CDR2 FVKESK come from the germline V gene.

The chain employs TRBV5-1 and TRBJ2-7; D tentatively fits TRBD1 or TRBD2 (5 bases each). Germline assignment: CDR1 SGHRS and CDR2 YFSETQ. With 1 base removed from V and 2 bases from J, the gap between germline ends came to 13 bases. The CDR3 loop spans 15 amino acids. The DNA for the CDR3 is TGCGCCAGCAGCTTGAGAGGGGAAGGGGCCTACGAGCAGTACTTC. It encodes CASSLRGEGAYEQYF.

In this sample, this clonotype turned up many times. The chain employs TRBV13 and TRBJ1-1, with TRBD1 matching over 7 bases. CDR1 is PRHDT and CDR2 is FYEKMQ in the germline V gene (reference sequence). The V and J ends lost 8 bases and 1 base, in that order; junction bases with no gene match: 4. The CDR3 covers 13 residues. The CDR3 is CASEGQTNTEAFF. As DNA, the CDR3 is TGTGCCAGCGAGGGACAGACGAACACTGAAGCTTTCTTT.

This clonotype was counted many times. The chain links TRBV27 to TRBJ2-5, with D tentatively TRBD1 (5 bases). Germline-derived CDR1 and CDR2 are MNHEY and SMNVEV (reference sequence). Trimming removed 0 bases at V and 5 bases at J, with 10 bases between. The CDR3 spans 14 residues. The CDR3 here is CASSLSQGSETQYF. The DNA for the CDR3 is TGTGCCAGCAGTTTATCCCAGGGTTCCGAGACCCAGTACTTC.

This clonotype appeared many times. The chain links TRBV30 to TRBJ1-4; D is perhaps TRBD1 (5 bases). Germline V gives CDR1 GTSNPN, CDR2 SVGIG (reference sequence). The CDR3 extends over 13 amino acids. The ends were cut back, 4 bases at V and 7 bases at J, with 13 bases in the middle. CDR3 in DNA: TGTGCCTGGACGGGGAGGGGAGGTGAAAAACTGTTTTTT. This translates into CAWTGRGGEKLFF.